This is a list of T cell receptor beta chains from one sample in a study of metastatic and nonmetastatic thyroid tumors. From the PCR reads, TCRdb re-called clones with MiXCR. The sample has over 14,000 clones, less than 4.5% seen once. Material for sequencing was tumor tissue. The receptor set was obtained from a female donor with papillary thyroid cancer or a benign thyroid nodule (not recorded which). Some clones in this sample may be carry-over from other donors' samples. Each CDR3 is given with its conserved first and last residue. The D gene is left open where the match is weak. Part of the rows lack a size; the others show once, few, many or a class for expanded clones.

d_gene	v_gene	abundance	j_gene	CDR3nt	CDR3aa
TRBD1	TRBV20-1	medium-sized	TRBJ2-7	TGCAGTGCTCCTCGAGAGGGGACAGGGACCTACGAGCAGTACTTC	CSAPREGTGTYEQYF
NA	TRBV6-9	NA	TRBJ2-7	TGTGCCATCAGTTACAAGGCAGGTAAGAGCTACCAGCAGTACTTC	CAISYKAGKSYQQYF
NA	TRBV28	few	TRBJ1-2	TGTGCCAGCAGTCCTGCCGGGAGGAGTGTCGATAAGGACTATGGCTACACCTTC	CASSPAGRSVDKDYGYTF
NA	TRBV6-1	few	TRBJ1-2	TGTGCCGAAAAAGCGACGGGGAACTATGGCTACACCTTC	CAEKATGNYGYTF
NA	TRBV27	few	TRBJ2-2	TGTGCCAGCAGTTTGGGGGGCAGGCGCGGGGAGCTGTTTTTT	CASSLGGRRGELFF
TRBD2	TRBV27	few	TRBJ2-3	TGTGCCAGCACGGTCGTAGCGGGAGCAGATACGCAGTATTTT	CASTVVAGADTQYF
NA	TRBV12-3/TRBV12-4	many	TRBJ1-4	TGTGCCAGCAGTTTTGAGGGGAGGGCTAATGAAAAACTGTTTTTT	CASSFEGRANEKLFF
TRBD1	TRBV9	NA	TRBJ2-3	TGTGCCAGCAGCCCAACAGGGGCCACAGATACGCAGTATTTT	CASSPTGATDTQYF
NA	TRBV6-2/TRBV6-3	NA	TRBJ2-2	TGTGCCAGCAGGCCCAGTGGAAGCGGGGAGCTGTTTTTT	CASRPSGSGELFF
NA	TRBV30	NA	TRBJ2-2	TGTGCCTGGAGTTGGGGCGGGGAGCTGTTTTTT	CAWSWGGELFF
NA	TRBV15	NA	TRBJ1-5	TGTGCCACCAGCCCCCGGGGGGGGAATCAGCCCCAGCATTTT	CATSPRGGNQPQHF
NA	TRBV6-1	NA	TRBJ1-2	TGTGCCAGCAACAGACACTATGGCTACACCTTC	CASNRHYGYTF
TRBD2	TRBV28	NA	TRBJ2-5	TGTGCCAGCAGTCCAAGCGGGAGAGGCGTCGGGGAGACCCAGTACTTC	CASSPSGRGVGETQYF
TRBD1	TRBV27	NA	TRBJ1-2	TGTGCCAGCAGTCCGACAGGGCATGGCTACACCTTC	CASSPTGHGYTF
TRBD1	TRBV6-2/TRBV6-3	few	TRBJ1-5	TGTGCCAGCAGCGTCCAGCCGGGACAGGGAAGCAATCAGCCCCAGCATTTT	CASSVQPGQGSNQPQHF
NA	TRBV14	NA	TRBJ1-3	TGTGCCAGCAGCCAAGATCGTCCCGCTGGAAACACCATATATTTT	CASSQDRPAGNTIYF
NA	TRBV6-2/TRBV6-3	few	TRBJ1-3	TGTGCCAGCAGTTACTCGTCTATGAACACCATATATTTT	CASSYSSMNTIYF
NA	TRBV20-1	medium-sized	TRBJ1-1	TGCAGTGCTAGCCCAGGCCAAGTCGAAGCTTTCTTT	CSASPGQVEAFF
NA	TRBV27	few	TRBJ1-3	TGTGCCAGCCGCCCTGGGAGGGGGGACGGAAACACCATATATTTT	CASRPGRGDGNTIYF
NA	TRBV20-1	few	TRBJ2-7	TGCAGTGCTAGTACGGGTATGACCTACGAGCAGTACTTC	CSASTGMTYEQYF
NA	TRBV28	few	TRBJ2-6	TGTGCCAGCACCCCCACCGATCGCTCTGGGGCCAACGTCCTGACTTTC	CASTPTDRSGANVLTF
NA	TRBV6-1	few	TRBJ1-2	TGTGCCAGCAGTGAAGACCGGCAGCACTATGGCTACACCTTC	CASSEDRQHYGYTF
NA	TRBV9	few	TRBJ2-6	TGTGCCAGCAGCGTTCGAGGGGCCAACGTCCTGACTTTC	CASSVRGANVLTF
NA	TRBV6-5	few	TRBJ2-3	TGTGCCAGCAGTTACAGGGGTGATACGCAGTATTTT	CASSYRGDTQYF
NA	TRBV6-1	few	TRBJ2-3	TGTGCCAGCAGCCCACGGCCCCCCCGGGTGAGCACAGATACGCAGTATTTT	CASSPRPPRVSTDTQYF
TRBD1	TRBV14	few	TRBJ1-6	TGTGCCAGCAGCCAAGATTTCGGGACAGGTTGGAGCTCCTATAATTCACCCCTCCACTTT	CASSQDFGTGWSSYNSPLHF
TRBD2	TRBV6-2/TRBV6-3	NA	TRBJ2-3	TGTGCCAGCAGTTACCGAAATCTAGCGGGAGTCCGAGATACGCAGTATTTT	CASSYRNLAGVRDTQYF
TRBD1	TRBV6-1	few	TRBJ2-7	TGTGCCAGCAGTGAAGCCGGGACAGGGGGCTACGAGCAGTACTTC	CASSEAGTGGYEQYF
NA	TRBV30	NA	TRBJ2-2	TGTGCCTGGAGTACCCCCGGGGAGCTGTTTTTT	CAWSTPGELFF
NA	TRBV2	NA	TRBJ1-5	TGTGCCAGCCTCAGGGGAGGGTACAATCAGCCCCAGCATTTT	CASLRGGYNQPQHF
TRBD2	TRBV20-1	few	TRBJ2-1	TGCAGTGGGAGGACTAGCCAGTACAATGAGCAGTTCTTC	CSGRTSQYNEQFF
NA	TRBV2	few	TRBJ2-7	TGTGCCAGCAGTGGGGGTGGGGCGGCCTACGAGCAGTACTTC	CASSGGGAAYEQYF
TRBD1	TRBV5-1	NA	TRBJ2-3	TGCGCCAGCAGCAGGTCCGTGACAGGGGGCAGGACAGATACGCAGTATTTT	CASSRSVTGGRTDTQYF
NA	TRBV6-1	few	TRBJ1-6	TGTGCCAGCAGTGAATCTTTCAATTCACCCCTCCACTTT	CASSESFNSPLHF
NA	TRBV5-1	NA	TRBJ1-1	TGCGCCAGCAGCAGTACCGGGTCCCGCATGAACACTGAAGCTTTCTTT	CASSSTGSRMNTEAFF
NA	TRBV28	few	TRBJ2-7	TGTGCCAGCAGCGTTCACAGGGTGAGCTCCTACGAGCAGTACTTC	CASSVHRVSSYEQYF
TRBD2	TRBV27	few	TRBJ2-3	TGTGCCAGCAACCCGATAGCGGGAGCCCCAGATACGCAGTATTTT	CASNPIAGAPDTQYF
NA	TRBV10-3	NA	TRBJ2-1	TGTGCCATCAGTGAGTCGTTTGGGCTACGAGACAATGAGCAGTTCTTC	CAISESFGLRDNEQFF
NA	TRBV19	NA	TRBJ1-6	TGTGCCAGTAGTCCCCAGATAGGACCGGGAGAGGGTTCACCCCTCCACTTT	CASSPQIGPGEGSPLHF
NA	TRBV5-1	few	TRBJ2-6	TGCGCCAGCAGCTTGGTGCTCTCTGGGGCCAACGTCCTGACTTTC	CASSLVLSGANVLTF
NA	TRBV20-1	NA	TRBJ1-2	TGCAGTGCTCAGGACACCGTCGGGGGCTACACCTTC	CSAQDTVGGYTF
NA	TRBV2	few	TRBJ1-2	TGTGCCACCCAACCAGGGGCAAATGGCTACACCTTC	CATQPGANGYTF
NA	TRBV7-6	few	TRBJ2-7	TGTGCCAGCAGCTTTTTGGGAGCTGGGTACGAGCAGTACTTC	CASSFLGAGYEQYF
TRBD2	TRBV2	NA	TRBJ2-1	TGTGCCAGCAGGGAGGGACTAGCGGGAGGGTTTGAGCAGTTCTTC	CASREGLAGGFEQFF
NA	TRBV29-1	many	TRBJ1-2	TGCAGCGTTGTTTATGACAGTGGGGTTTATGGCTACACCTTC	CSVVYDSGVYGYTF
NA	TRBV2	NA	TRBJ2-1	TGTGCCAGCAGTGAAGATCCTTTCGTTCGGATTGAGCAGTTCTTC	CASSEDPFVRIEQFF
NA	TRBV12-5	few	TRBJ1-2	TGTGCTAGTGGCCCAGGTACTGCCCATGGCTACACCTTC	CASGPGTAHGYTF
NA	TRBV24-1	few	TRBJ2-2	TGTGCCACCAGTGACCCCCGGGGTGCAGGGGACACCGGGGAGCTGTTTTTT	CATSDPRGAGDTGELFF
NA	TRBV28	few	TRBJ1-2	TGTGCCAGCAATTTAGGGAGCTATGGCTACACCTTC	CASNLGSYGYTF
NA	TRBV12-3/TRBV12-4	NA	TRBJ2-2	TGTGCCAGCAGTTTGTTCACCACCGGGGAGCTGTTTTTT	CASSLFTTGELFF